This TCR beta chain emerged from a study of blood T cell repertoires in COVID-19. Study as a whole: From T cells, B-cell-depleted T cells, or PBMCs came the material, which was cDNA or gDNA.

The data were produced by immunoSEQ multiplex PCR, yet TCRdb's version contains in-frame clones alone and is incomplete. The table lists about 87,000 clones, approximately 86% of them singletons. V was cut by 3 bases and J by 10 bases, with 13 bases left in between. This CDR3 is built from 13 residues. Germline loops: CDR1 MRHNA, CDR2 SNTAGT. The receptor was derived from a woman over 75 with COVID-19, enrolled during active disease. The gene calls are TRBV6-4 and TRBJ2-1; D might be TRBD1 (6 bases). What was sequenced was peripheral blood. The DNA of the CDR3 is TGTGCCAGCAGTGAGTGGGGGCTGGGCGAGCAGTTCTTC. Translation: CASSEWGLGEQFF.